The rows below give T cell receptor beta chains drawn from one sample of a study of blood T cell repertoires in COVID-19. Assay: immunoSEQ multiplex PCR; the TCRdb copy retains only in-frame clones and omits some. The sample contains 70,000 to 95,000 clones, approximately 80% of which appear only once. The sample comprised peripheral blood. Receptors originate from a woman aged 70-85 years with active or convalescent COVID-19. The CDR3 runs from the conserved cysteine through the conserved F or W. The D gene is left open where the match is weak. Some rows have no size entry. The others give once, few or many, or a class for an expanded clone.

J: TRBJ1-3; D: NA; V: TRBV10-3; length: 15; size: NA; DNA: TGTGCCATCAGTGACAGGGTCAGCACTGGAAACACCATATATTTT; CDR3: CAISDRVSTGNTIYF
J: TRBJ2-7; D: TRBD2; V: TRBV5-1; length: 17; size: NA; DNA: TGCGCCAGCAGCTCCATGGCACTAGCGGGAAGATCCTACGAGCAGTACTTC; CDR3: CASSSMALAGRSYEQYF
J: TRBJ2-7; D: TRBD2; V: TRBV6-1; length: 15; size: few; DNA: TGTGCCAGCAGTGAAGGAAGCGGGGCCCCCTACGAGCAGTACTTC; CDR3: CASSEGSGAPYEQYF
J: TRBJ1-1; D: NA; V: TRBV4-1; length: 16; size: NA; DNA: TGCGCCAGCAGACTCCGGGACCCCTGGGGGGACACTGAAGCTTTCTTT; CDR3: CASRLRDPWGDTEAFF
J: TRBJ2-1; D: NA; V: TRBV12-5; length: 18; size: NA; DNA: TGTGCTAGTGGTTTGGGCTCGGAAGGGGGGGCCTATAACAATGAGCAGTTCTTC; CDR3: CASGLGSEGGAYNNEQFF
J: TRBJ1-2; D: NA; V: TRBV6-6; length: 15; size: NA; DNA: TGTGCCAGCAGTCCTATCGCGATAGGGGGCTATGGCTACACCTTC; CDR3: CASSPIAIGGYGYTF
J: TRBJ2-5; D: TRBD2; V: TRBV5-6; length: 15; size: NA; DNA: TGTGCCAGCAGCTTGGTAGGCGGGGAGGGAGAGACCCAGTACTTC; CDR3: CASSLVGGEGETQYF
J: TRBJ2-7; D: NA; V: TRBV6-2/TRBV6-3; length: 12; size: NA; DNA: TGTGCCAGCAGCCGGGCAAGCTACGAGCAGTACTTC; CDR3: CASSRASYEQYF
J: TRBJ1-1; D: NA; V: TRBV5-1; length: 14; size: NA; DNA: TGCGCCAGCAGCTTGCGACAAGATGGCACTGAAGCTTTCTTT; CDR3: CASSLRQDGTEAFF
J: TRBJ2-3; D: TRBD2; V: TRBV2; length: 18; size: NA; DNA: TGTGCCAGCAGTGAAGCGAGTCTAGCGGGGGGCCAGGGAGATACGCAGTATTTT; CDR3: CASSEASLAGGQGDTQYF
J: TRBJ1-5; D: NA; V: TRBV7-2; length: 15; size: NA; DNA: TGTGCCAGCAGCTTATACGCGGGTAGTGACCAGCCCCAGCATTTT; CDR3: CASSLYAGSDQPQHF
J: TRBJ1-2; D: NA; V: TRBV27; length: 13; size: NA; DNA: TGTGCCAGCAGTTCGAACAGGAACTATGGCTACACCTTC; CDR3: CASSSNRNYGYTF
J: TRBJ1-2; D: NA; V: TRBV29-1; length: 13; size: NA; DNA: TGCAGCGTTGGGCAGGGAACAGGCTATGGCTACACCTTC; CDR3: CSVGQGTGYGYTF
J: TRBJ2-7; D: NA; V: TRBV5-6; length: 15; size: once; DNA: TGTGCCAGCAGCTTCCGGGACACCGCACCCGCCGAGCAGTACTTC; CDR3: CASSFRDTAPAEQYF
J: TRBJ2-1; D: NA; V: TRBV5-5; length: 16; size: once; DNA: TGTGCCAGCAGCTTGGCCGTGGTGGGGCTATACAATGAGCAGTTCTTC; CDR3: CASSLAVVGLYNEQFF
J: TRBJ1-1; D: NA; V: TRBV3-1/TRBV3-2; length: 15; size: few; DNA: TGTGCCAGCAGCCAAGTCAGTTCTTTTAACACTGAAGCTTTCTTT; CDR3: CASSQVSSFNTEAFF
J: TRBJ1-6; D: NA; V: TRBV27; length: 13; size: NA; DNA: TGTGCCAGCAGTATGACTACGGGGTCACCCCTCCACTTT; CDR3: CASSMTTGSPLHF
J: TRBJ1-2; D: TRBD1; V: TRBV29-1; length: 11; size: NA; DNA: TGCAGCGTACGACAGGGGAATGGCTACACCTTC; CDR3: CSVRQGNGYTF
J: TRBJ2-7; D: NA; V: TRBV3-1/TRBV3-2; length: 13; size: NA; DNA: TGTGCCAGCAGGGCGGGGGCGGAGGCGGAGCAGTACTTC; CDR3: CASRAGAEAEQYF
J: TRBJ1-2; D: TRBD1; V: TRBV19; length: 13; size: NA; DNA: TGTGCCAGTAGTATGACAGGGAGATATGGCTACACCTTC; CDR3: CASSMTGRYGYTF
J: TRBJ1-2; D: NA; V: TRBV28; length: 14; size: NA; DNA: TGTGCCAGCAGTTTGGTGGGCTCGATGGATGGCTACACCTTC; CDR3: CASSLVGSMDGYTF